This TCR beta chain is from a study of blood T cell repertoires in COVID-19 (dated by TCRdb to about 2020). Regarding the study in general: Samples covering the acute and convalescent phases of COVID-19 were provided by collaborators in the United States, Italy and Spain. The repertoires were released in a freely available public database meant as a resource for research on the immune response to SARS-CoV-2. Samples came from the ongoing ImmuneRACE study (first 160 participants) plus 1,254 subjects from 6 global collaborators. Where available, HLA class I and class II types were taken from metadata supplied by the sample provider and were not determined by assay-based typing. The material from the prospective study consisted of cDNA or gDNA derived from T cells, B-cell-depleted T cells, or PBMCs. Sample metadata almost always included a de-identified subject ID, COVID-19 status, age in years and sex. The dataset comprised deeply sampled blood TCRbeta repertoires from subjects exposed to, actively infected with, or recovered from COVID-19. The research as a whole found: The amount of clinical and demographic metadata varied by source and participant and was provided uncurated.

Collaborating institutions collected whole blood in K2EDTA tubes following their own protocols. For TCRbeta analysis, collaborators shipped samples in one of three forms: frozen whole blood, isolated PBMCs, or DNA extracted from either of those sample types. TCRbeta CDR3 regions were amplified from genomic DNA by means of the immunoSEQ Assay, a bias-controlled multiplex PCR. For the original study's pipeline: Within the assay, amplification of reference gene primers was used to estimate how many nucleated cells each sample contained. To quantify the absolute abundance of each unique TCRbeta CDR3 rearrangement, sequence reads were collapsed and filtered. For each sample, productive Simpson clonality was calculated as the square root of Simpson's diversity index over productive rearrangements. Not all clones reach the TCRdb copy of this immuneACCESS table, which keeps in-frame sequences only. Checked studies attribute under half of the gap to unresolved V genes and leave the rest unexplained. The V and J calls and clone size are taken from that table; D and trimming were inferred from the DNA. The sample records fewer than 100,000 clones, less than 90% of which are singletons. The biggest ten clones account for around 4.1% of the sample.

Germline trimming: 3 bases from V, 4 bases from J; junction bases outside gene matches: 10. Including the terminal cysteine and phenylalanine, the CDR3 comprises 16 residues. Just CDR3 DNA is preserved here, 48 bases in frame from base 1. Reading the germline V gene gives CDR1 SGDLS and CDR2 YYNGEE. Turning to this clone: Its recognized antigen is unknown. No much larger clone exists at a distance of one base, and base qualities are not known.

Sequencing input: peripheral blood. In this chain, TRBV9 is recombined with TRBJ2-1; TRBD1 lines up with 7 middle nucleotides. This sequence was found in a man aged 55 to 69 with acute or convalescent COVID-19. CDR3 reads: CASSGSQGERYNEQFF. The DNA sequence is as follows: TGTGCCAGCAGCGGATCCCAGGGGGAGCGATACAATGAGCAGTTCTTC.